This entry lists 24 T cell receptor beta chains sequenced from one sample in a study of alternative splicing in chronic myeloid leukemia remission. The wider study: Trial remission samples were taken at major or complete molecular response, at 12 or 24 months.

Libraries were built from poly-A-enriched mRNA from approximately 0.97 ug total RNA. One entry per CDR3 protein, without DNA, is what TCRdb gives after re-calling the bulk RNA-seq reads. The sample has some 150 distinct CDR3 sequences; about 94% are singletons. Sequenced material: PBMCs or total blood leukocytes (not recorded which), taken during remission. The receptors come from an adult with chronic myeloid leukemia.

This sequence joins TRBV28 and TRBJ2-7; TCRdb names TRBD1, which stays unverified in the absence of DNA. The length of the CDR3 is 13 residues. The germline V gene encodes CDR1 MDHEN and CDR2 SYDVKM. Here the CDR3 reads CASRSGQAYEQYF.

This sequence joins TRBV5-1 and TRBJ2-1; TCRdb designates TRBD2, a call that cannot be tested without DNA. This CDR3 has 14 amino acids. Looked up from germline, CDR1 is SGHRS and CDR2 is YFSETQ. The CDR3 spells CASSLAGSDNEQFF.

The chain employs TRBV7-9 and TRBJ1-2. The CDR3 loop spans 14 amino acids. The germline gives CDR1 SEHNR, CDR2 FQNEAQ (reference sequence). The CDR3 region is CASSLGAREYGYTF.

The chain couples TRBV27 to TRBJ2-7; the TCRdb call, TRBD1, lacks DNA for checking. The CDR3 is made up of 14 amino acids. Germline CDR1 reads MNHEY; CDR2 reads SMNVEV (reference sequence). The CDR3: CASSFDRGIHEQYF.

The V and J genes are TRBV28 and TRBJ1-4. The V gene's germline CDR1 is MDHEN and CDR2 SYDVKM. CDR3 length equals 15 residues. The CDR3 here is CASSAGRDRREKLFF.

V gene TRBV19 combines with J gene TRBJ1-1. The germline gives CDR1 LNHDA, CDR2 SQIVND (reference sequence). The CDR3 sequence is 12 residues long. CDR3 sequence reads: CASSYTNTEAFF.

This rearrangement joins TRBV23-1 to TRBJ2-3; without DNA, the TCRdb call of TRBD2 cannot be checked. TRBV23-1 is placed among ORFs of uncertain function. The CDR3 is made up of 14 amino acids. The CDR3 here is CASNSWGTTDTQYF.

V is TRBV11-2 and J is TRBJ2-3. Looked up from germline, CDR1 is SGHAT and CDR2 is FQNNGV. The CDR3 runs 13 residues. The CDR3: CASSLGPLDTQYF.

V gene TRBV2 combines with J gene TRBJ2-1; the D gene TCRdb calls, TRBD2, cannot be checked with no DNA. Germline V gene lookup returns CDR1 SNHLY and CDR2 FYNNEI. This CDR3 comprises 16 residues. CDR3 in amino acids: CASSGSLREMGNEQFF.

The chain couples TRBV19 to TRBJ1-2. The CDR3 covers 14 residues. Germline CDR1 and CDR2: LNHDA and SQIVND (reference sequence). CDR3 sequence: CASSMGRFNYGYTF.

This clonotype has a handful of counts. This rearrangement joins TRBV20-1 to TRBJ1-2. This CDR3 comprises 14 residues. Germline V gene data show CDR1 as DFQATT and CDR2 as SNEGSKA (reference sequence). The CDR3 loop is CSARDRQGTGGYTF.

The CDR3 reads CASSRGTGGSGYTF. V is TRBV10-2 and J is TRBJ1-2; without DNA, the TCRdb call of TRBD1 cannot be checked. Germline loops: CDR1 WSHSY, CDR2 SAAADI. The CDR3 loop spans 14 amino acids.

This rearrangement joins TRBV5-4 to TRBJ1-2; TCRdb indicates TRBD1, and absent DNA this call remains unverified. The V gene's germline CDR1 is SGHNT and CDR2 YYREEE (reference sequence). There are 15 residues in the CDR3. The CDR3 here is CASSPWTGGKHGYTF.

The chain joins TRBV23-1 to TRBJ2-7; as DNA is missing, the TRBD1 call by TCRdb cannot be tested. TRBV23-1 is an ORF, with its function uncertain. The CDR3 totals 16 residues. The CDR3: CASSQIRDRAFCEQYF.

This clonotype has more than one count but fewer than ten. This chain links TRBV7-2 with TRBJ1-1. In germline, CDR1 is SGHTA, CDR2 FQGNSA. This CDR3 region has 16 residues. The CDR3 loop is CASRLRPTGGHPEAFF. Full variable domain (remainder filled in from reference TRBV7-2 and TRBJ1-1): GAGVSQSPSNKVTEKGKDVELRCDPISGHTALYWYRQSLGQGLEFLIYFQGNSAPDKSGLPSDRFSAERTGGSVSTLTIQRTQQEDSAVYLCASRLRPTGGHPEAFFGQGTRLTVV.

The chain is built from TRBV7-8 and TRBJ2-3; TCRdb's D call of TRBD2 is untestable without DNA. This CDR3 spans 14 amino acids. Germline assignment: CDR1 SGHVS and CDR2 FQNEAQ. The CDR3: CASRGLAHTDTQYF.

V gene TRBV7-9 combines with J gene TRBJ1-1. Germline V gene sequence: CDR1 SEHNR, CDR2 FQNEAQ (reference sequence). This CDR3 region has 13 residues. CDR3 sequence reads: CASSLSPSTEAFF.

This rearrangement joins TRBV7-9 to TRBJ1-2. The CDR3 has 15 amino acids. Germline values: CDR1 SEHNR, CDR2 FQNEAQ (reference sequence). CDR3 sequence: CASSLGAQPNYGYTF.

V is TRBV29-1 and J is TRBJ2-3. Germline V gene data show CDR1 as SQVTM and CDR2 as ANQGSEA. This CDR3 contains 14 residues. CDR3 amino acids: CSVSRRQSTDTQYF.

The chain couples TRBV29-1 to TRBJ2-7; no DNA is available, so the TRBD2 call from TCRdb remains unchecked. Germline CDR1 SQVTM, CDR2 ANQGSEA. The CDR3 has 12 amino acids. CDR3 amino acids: CSVVEGVSEQYF.

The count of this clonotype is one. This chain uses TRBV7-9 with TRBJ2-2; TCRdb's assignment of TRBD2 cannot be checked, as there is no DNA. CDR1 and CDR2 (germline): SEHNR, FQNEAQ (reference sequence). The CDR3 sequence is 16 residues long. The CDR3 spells CASSLGRSPNTGELFF.

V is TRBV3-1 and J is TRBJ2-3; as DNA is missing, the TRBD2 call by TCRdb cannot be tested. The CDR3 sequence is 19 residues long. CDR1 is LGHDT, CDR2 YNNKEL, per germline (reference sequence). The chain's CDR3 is CASSQLPPTGGANTDTQYF.

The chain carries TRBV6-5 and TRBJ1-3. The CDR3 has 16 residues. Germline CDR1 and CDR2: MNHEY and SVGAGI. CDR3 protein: CASSFGEGLSGNTIYF.

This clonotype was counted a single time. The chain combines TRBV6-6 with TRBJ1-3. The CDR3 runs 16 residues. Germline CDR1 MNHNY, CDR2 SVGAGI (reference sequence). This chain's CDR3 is CASSYVPVGNRNTIYF.